This T cell receptor beta chain appears in the sequencing data of a study of shared T cell receptors in the human thymus. The CDR3 is made up of 12 amino acids. Germline CDR1 reads GTSNPN; CDR2 reads SVGIG (reference sequence). V was trimmed by 5 bases and J by 3 bases, leaving 8 bases between them. The repertoire was sequenced with immunoSEQ multiplex PCR; TCRdb's copy has only in-frame clones and lacks some. This table holds about 660,000 clones, around 87% found once. This sample also appeared in a second study, on human thymus T cells. According to that study: Each of the donors was a healthy Finnish infant who was undergoing open corrective cardiac surgery for congenital heart defects. Surgeons resected thymus tissue during corrective heart surgery. Apparent skewing of V and J gene usage characterized both thymic and blood repertoires. Thymic repertoires of unrelated individuals were reported in related research to overlap highly.

The sample was thymocytes. The origin of this receptor is a boy under two years old with a congenital heart defect. V usage is TRBV30 and J usage is TRBJ1-3; D remains ambiguous. CDR3 coding DNA: TGTGCCTGGGAGGAGTTTGGAAACACCATATATTTT. This sequence encodes CAWEEFGNTIYF.